The rows below give T cell receptor beta chains drawn from one sample of a study of T cell repertoires in cytomegalovirus infection. TCRdb re-derived calls from the reads in MiXCR, one entry per CDR3 protein. The table includes 250,000 to 300,000 distinct CDR3 sequences, approximately 15% detected once. Specimen: CD8+ T cells from PBMCs. The receptor source for this set is a human donor in good health (CMV status not recorded). Some clones in this sample may be carry-over from other donors' samples. Each CDR3 is given with its conserved first and last residue. A D gene is named only where the DNA matches it firmly.

J gene: TRBJ1-1; D gene: -; V gene: TRBV5-4; CDR3 protein: CASSLGLDSWTEAFF
J gene: TRBJ2-3; D gene: -; V gene: TRBV28; CDR3 protein: CASSFWGATDTQYF
J gene: TRBJ1-4; D gene: TRBD1; V gene: TRBV12-3/TRBV12-4; CDR3 protein: CASSGGPGQRENEKLFF
J gene: TRBJ2-3; D gene: -; V gene: TRBV12-5; CDR3 protein: CASAPSRANTDTQYF
J gene: TRBJ2-1; D gene: TRBD2; V gene: TRBV6-1; CDR3 protein: CASSEGGGSYNEQFF
J gene: TRBJ2-5; D gene: TRBD1; V gene: TRBV28; CDR3 protein: CASSKGIGGISGLQETQYF
J gene: TRBJ2-5; D gene: -; V gene: TRBV28; CDR3 protein: CASSFIGREEETQYF
J gene: TRBJ2-3; D gene: -; V gene: TRBV11-2; CDR3 protein: CASSPRVSKDTQYF
J gene: TRBJ1-2; D gene: -; V gene: TRBV5-5; CDR3 protein: CASSLAGGSNYGYTF
J gene: TRBJ1-2; D gene: TRBD1; V gene: TRBV6-1; CDR3 protein: CASSQWDRGYDYTF
J gene: TRBJ1-1; D gene: TRBD1; V gene: TRBV9; CDR3 protein: CASSVNTGAEGAFF
J gene: TRBJ2-1; D gene: -; V gene: TRBV28; CDR3 protein: CASSLYEGLLSWNEQFF
J gene: TRBJ2-5; D gene: -; V gene: TRBV28; CDR3 protein: CASSLGVGKQTQYF
J gene: TRBJ1-3; D gene: -; V gene: TRBV15; CDR3 protein: CATSRARTPPGNTIYF
J gene: TRBJ2-7; D gene: TRBD1; V gene: TRBV7-6; CDR3 protein: CASSPGTGGVEQYF
J gene: TRBJ1-2; D gene: TRBD1; V gene: TRBV5-5; CDR3 protein: CASSLSETGYGYTF
J gene: TRBJ1-2; D gene: TRBD1; V gene: TRBV7-9; CDR3 protein: CASSEGQGLNYGYTF
J gene: TRBJ2-1; D gene: TRBD2; V gene: TRBV9; CDR3 protein: CASSERSGGYSYNEQFF
J gene: TRBJ2-1; D gene: -; V gene: TRBV20-1; CDR3 protein: CSARDPEQGYYNEQFF
J gene: TRBJ2-2; D gene: -; V gene: TRBV20-1; CDR3 protein: CSARVDREGTGELFF
J gene: TRBJ2-3; D gene: -; V gene: TRBV7-9; CDR3 protein: CASFVPKTGSQYF
J gene: TRBJ2-6; D gene: -; V gene: TRBV5-8; CDR3 protein: CASSLEANVLTF
J gene: TRBJ1-2; D gene: TRBD1; V gene: TRBV10-2; CDR3 protein: CASSESSGTGYLYGYTF
J gene: TRBJ2-6; D gene: TRBD1; V gene: TRBV27; CDR3 protein: CASSPSDRDLLGANVLTF
J gene: TRBJ1-5; D gene: -; V gene: TRBV20-1; CDR3 protein: CSARERQTIAYSNQPQHF
J gene: TRBJ2-5; D gene: -; V gene: TRBV28; CDR3 protein: CASSLGPETQYF
J gene: TRBJ1-1; D gene: TRBD1; V gene: TRBV12-5; CDR3 protein: CASGLGGGTEAFF
J gene: TRBJ2-2; D gene: -; V gene: TRBV6-6; CDR3 protein: CASSYSYRKTNTGELFF
J gene: TRBJ2-7; D gene: -; V gene: TRBV2; CDR3 protein: CASIKSYEQYF
J gene: TRBJ1-2; D gene: TRBD1; V gene: TRBV29-1; CDR3 protein: CSVESRGADGYTF
J gene: TRBJ1-2; D gene: -; V gene: TRBV29-1; CDR3 protein: CSVEEGHPNYGYTF
J gene: TRBJ2-2; D gene: -; V gene: TRBV12-3/TRBV12-4; CDR3 protein: CASSGWGLNTGELFF
J gene: TRBJ1-2; D gene: -; V gene: TRBV7-2; CDR3 protein: CASSLERVPDGYTF
J gene: TRBJ2-1; D gene: -; V gene: TRBV6-1; CDR3 protein: CASSYAGAETGNEQFF
J gene: TRBJ1-5; D gene: -; V gene: TRBV13; CDR3 protein: CASSSGRINQPQHF
J gene: TRBJ2-5; D gene: -; V gene: TRBV11-2; CDR3 protein: CASSLGPVMYQETQYF
J gene: TRBJ1-2; D gene: -; V gene: TRBV14; CDR3 protein: CASSQGNGYTF
J gene: TRBJ1-2; D gene: TRBD1; V gene: TRBV27; CDR3 protein: CASAFGTGGDGYTF
J gene: TRBJ2-5; D gene: -; V gene: TRBV7-9; CDR3 protein: CASSLPSRDGRETQYF
J gene: TRBJ2-5; D gene: -; V gene: TRBV7-2; CDR3 protein: CASSLRGRLGRYETQYF
J gene: TRBJ2-7; D gene: -; V gene: TRBV28; CDR3 protein: CASTFGGFSSYEQYF
J gene: TRBJ1-1; D gene: TRBD1; V gene: TRBV7-8; CDR3 protein: CASSISGTGSLEAFF
J gene: TRBJ2-4; D gene: TRBD1; V gene: TRBV27; CDR3 protein: CASARDRAGNIQYF
J gene: TRBJ1-5; D gene: -; V gene: TRBV19; CDR3 protein: CASVGQDSVWGNSNQPQHF
J gene: TRBJ1-5; D gene: -; V gene: TRBV28; CDR3 protein: CASSLGSGVDQPQHF
J gene: TRBJ1-4; D gene: -; V gene: TRBV7-2; CDR3 protein: CASSLNRNEKLFF